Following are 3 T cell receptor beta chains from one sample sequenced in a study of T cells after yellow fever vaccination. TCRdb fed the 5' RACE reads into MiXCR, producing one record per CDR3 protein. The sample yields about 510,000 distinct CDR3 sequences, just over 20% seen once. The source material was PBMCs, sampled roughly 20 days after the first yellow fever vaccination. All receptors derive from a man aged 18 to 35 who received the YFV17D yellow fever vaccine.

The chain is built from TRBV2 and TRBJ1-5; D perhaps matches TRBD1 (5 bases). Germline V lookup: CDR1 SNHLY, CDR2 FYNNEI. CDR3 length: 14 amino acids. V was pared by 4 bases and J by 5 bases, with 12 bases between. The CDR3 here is CASSGWQGDQPQHF. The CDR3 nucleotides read TGTGCCAGCAGTGGATGGCAGGGTGATCAGCCCCAGCATTTT. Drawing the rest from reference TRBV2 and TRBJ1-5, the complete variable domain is EPEVTQTPSHQVTQMGQEVILRCVPISNHLYFYWYRQILGQKVEFLVSFYNNEISEKSEIFDDQFSVERPDGSNFTLKIRSTKLEDSAMYFCASSGWQGDQPQHFGDGTRLSIL.

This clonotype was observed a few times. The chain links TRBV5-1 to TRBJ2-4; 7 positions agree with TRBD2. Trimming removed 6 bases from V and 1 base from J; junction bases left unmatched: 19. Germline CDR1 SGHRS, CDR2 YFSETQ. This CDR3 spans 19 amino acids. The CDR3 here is CASTHRDRHHSGAKNIQYF. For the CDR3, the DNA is TGCGCCAGCACCCACCGGGACCGACATCATAGCGGGGCCAAAAACATTCAGTACTTC.

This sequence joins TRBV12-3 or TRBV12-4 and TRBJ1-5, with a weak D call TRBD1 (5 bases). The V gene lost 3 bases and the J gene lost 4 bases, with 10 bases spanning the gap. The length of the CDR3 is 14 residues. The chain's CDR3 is CASSFYPGNQPQHF. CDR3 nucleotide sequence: TGTGCCAGCAGTTTTTATCCAGGGAATCAGCCCCAGCATTTT.